This T cell receptor (beta chain) was sequenced in a study of cytomegalovirus exposure and HLA in healthy donors. Note on this clone: The target antigen is unknown.

Researchers ran the PCR with 60 Vbeta and 13 Jbeta primers. Profiled with immunoSEQ multiplex PCR; TCRdb holds only in-frame clones, not every one. The profile shows about 150,000 clones, around three quarters of them singletons. Looked up from germline, CDR1 is KGHSH and CDR2 is LQKENI. Deletions cut 2 bases from V and 4 bases from J, with 17 bases between. This CDR3 region has 16 residues. Study observations and caveats: Among TCR beta chains, those listed as cytomegalovirus-associated numbered more than 150. V- and J-gene trimming of TCR beta was linked (in a later analysis) to a missense DCLRE1C variant. It was reported that the classifier diagnosed cytomegalovirus status with high specificity and sensitivity in both the original and validation cohorts.

The origin of this receptor is a woman in her forties or fifties in good health and CMV-seropositive. The genes are TRBV18 and TRBJ1-1; D not certain. The sample taken for sequencing was PBMCs. The CDR3 nucleotides are TGTGCCAGCTCACCAGACCTAGGCGTTTACGGCACTGAAGCTTTCTTT. This codes for CASSPDLGVYGTEAFF.